This T cell receptor (beta chain) came from a study of T cell responses to AZD1222 COVID-19 vaccine. Overall study results and limits: Vaccine-related CD4 TCRs covered spike, predominating at 160-218 and 743-854. Only six or seven AZD1222 recipients were seropositive at baseline.

V was trimmed by 4 bases and J by 4 bases, leaving 11 bases between them. CDR1 and CDR2 from the germline V gene are MDHEN and SYDVKM. The CDR3 contains 14 residues. In the case of this clone: What it binds is unknown.

Assay used: immunoSEQ multiplex PCR; TCRdb lists only in-frame clones, some missing. The data hold over 110,000 clones, with about 90% observed a single time. The receptor comes from an adult in good health. The sample was peripheral blood, taken on day 0 of AZD1222 vaccination. The rearrangement links TRBV28 to TRBJ1-5; maybe TRBD1 (5 bases). The CDR3 region is CASSSGTGNQPQHF. CDR3 in DNA: TGTGCCAGCAGTTCCGGGACGGGGAATCAGCCCCAGCATTTT.